This T cell receptor beta chain was sequenced for a study of circulating and synovial CD4+ cells in juvenile arthritis. Whole-study findings and limits: These blood cells shared more CDR3 sequences with synovium than bulk blood. Bulk blood CD4 repertoires were more diverse than these.

CDR3 length: 15 amino acids. Per the germline V gene, CDR1 is SNHLY and CDR2 is FYNNEI. Trimming pared 3 bases from V and 6 bases from J, leaving 14 bases between. Details on this clone: The antigen is not known.

Clones were sequenced by immunoSEQ multiplex PCR, and TCRdb holds only the in-frame ones, with some missing. The sample carries 30,000 to 40,000 clones, roughly 95% recorded once. The rearrangement links TRBV2 to TRBJ1-4, with unresolved D. Sequenced material: CD4+ T cells from blood. The sequence derives from a human donor with juvenile idiopathic arthritis. The CDR3 sequence: CASSDGGLGHEKLFF. The CDR3 nucleotides are TGTGCCAGCAGTGACGGAGGGCTTGGGCATGAAAAACTGTTTTTT.